The clone carrying this TCR beta chain was counted between two and nine times. The sample comes from a study of blood T cell repertoires in COVID-19. Study as a whole: The samples span acute and convalescent COVID-19 from the United States, Italy and Spain. The cDNA or gDNA used as material had been derived from T cells, B-cell-depleted T cells, or PBMCs.

The CDR3 extends over 13 amino acids. The junction had 2 bases not matched to a gene; V was cut back by 5 bases and J by 4 bases. Germline CDR1 and CDR2: LGHDT and YNNKEL (reference sequence). The table came from immunoSEQ multiplex PCR; TCRdb's copy has only in-frame clones and leaves some out. The data hold about 190,000 clones, with around 80% observed a single time. This rearrangement joins TRBV3-1 (or the pseudogene TRBV3-2) to TRBJ1-5; 7 bases are shared with TRBD1. The TCR originated in a woman older than 75 with active or convalescent COVID-19. Specimen: peripheral blood. The CDR3 reads CASSAGQNQPQHF. The CDR3 coding sequence is TGTGCCAGCAGCGCGGGACAGAATCAGCCCCAGCATTTT.